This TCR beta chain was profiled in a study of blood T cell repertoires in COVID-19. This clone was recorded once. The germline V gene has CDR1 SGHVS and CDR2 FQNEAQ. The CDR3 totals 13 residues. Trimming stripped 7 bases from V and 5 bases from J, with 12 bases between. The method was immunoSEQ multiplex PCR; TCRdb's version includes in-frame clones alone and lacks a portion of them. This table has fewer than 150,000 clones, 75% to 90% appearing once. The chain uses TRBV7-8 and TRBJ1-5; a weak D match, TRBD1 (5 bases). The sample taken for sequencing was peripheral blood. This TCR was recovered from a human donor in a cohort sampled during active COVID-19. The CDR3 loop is CASTRQRDQPQHF. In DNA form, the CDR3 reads TGTGCCAGCACCCGACAGAGGGATCAGCCCCAGCATTTT.